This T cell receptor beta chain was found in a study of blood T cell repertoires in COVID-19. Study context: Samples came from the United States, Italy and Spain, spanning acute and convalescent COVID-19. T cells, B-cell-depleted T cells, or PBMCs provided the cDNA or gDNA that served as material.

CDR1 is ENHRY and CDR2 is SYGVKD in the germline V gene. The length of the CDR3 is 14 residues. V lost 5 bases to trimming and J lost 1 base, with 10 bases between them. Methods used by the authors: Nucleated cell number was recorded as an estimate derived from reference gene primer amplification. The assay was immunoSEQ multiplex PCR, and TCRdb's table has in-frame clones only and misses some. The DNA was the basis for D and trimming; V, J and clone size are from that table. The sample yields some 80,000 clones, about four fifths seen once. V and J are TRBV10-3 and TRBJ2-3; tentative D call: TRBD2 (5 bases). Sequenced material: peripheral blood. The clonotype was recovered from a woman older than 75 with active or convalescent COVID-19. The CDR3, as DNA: TGTGCCATCAGTAGCGGACTTGGCACAGATACGCAGTATTTT. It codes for CAISSGLGTDTQYF.